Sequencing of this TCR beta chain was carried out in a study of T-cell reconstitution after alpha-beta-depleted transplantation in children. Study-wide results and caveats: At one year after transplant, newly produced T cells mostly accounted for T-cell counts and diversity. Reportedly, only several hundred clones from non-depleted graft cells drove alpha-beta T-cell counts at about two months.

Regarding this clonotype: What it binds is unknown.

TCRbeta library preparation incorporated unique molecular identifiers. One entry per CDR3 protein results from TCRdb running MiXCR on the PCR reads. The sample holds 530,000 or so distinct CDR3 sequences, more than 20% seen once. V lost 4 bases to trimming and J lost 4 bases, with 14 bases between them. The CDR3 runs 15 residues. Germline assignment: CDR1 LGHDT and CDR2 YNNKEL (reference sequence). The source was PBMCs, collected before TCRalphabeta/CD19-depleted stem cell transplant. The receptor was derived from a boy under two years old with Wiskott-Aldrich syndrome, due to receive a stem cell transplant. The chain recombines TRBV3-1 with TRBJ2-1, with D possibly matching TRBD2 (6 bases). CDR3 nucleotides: TGTGCCAGCAGCCCTGGACTATCGGAATACAATGAGCAGTTCTTC. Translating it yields CASSPGLSEYNEQFF.